This TCR beta chain was identified during a study of T cell repertoires in cytomegalovirus infection. This clonotype was seen a few times. Per the germline V gene, CDR1 is LNHDA and CDR2 is SQIVND (reference sequence). Trimming stripped 1 base from V and 0 bases from J, with 10 bases between. CDR3 length: 16 amino acids. TCRdb redid the calling of the reads with MiXCR, one entry per CDR3 protein. The sample lists 450,000 to 600,000 distinct CDR3 sequences, around 11% occurring once. Input material: PBMCs. The TCR originated in a human donor in good health (CMV status not recorded). Some clones in this sample may be carry-over from other donors' samples. V gene TRBV19 combines with J gene TRBJ1-5, with D hard to call. CDR3 residues: CASSIGRAYSNQPQHF. As DNA, the CDR3 is TGTGCCAGTAGTATAGGACGGGCTTATAGCAATCAGCCCCAGCATTTT.